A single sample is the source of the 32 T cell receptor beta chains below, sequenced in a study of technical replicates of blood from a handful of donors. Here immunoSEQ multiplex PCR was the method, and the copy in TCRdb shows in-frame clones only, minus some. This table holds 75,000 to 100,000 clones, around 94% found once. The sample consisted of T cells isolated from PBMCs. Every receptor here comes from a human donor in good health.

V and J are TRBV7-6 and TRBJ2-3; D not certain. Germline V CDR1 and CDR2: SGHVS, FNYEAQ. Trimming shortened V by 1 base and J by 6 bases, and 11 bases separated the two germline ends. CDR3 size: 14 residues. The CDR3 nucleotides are TGTGCCAGCAGCTTAGATCTAGACGTTGATACGCAGTATTTT. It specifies CASSLDLDVDTQYF. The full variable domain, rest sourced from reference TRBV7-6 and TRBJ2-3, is GAGVSQSPRYKVTKRGQDVALRCDPISGHVSLYWYRQALGQGPEFLTYFNYEAQQDKSGLPNDRFSAERPEGSISTLTIQRTEQRDSAMYRCASSLDLDVDTQYFGPGTRLTVL.

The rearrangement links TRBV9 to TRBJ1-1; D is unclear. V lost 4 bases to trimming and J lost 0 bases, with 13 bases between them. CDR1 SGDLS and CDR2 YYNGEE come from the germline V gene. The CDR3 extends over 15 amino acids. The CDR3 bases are TGTGCCAGCAGCTCCGGCGGTTCGGTGAACACTGAAGCTTTCTTT. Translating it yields CASSSGGSVNTEAFF.

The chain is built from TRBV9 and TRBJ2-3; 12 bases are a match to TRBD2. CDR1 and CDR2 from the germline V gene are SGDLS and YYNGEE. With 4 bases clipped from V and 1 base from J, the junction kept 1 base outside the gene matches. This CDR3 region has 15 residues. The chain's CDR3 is CASSSSGGGTDTQYF. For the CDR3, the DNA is TGTGCCAGCAGCTCTAGCGGGGGGGGCACAGATACGCAGTATTTT.

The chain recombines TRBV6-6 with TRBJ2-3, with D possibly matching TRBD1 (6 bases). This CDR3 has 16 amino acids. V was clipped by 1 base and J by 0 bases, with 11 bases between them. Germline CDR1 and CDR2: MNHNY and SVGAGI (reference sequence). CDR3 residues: CASSYFSGHSTDTQYF. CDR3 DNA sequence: TGTGCCAGCAGTTACTTTTCGGGACACAGCACAGATACGCAGTATTTT.

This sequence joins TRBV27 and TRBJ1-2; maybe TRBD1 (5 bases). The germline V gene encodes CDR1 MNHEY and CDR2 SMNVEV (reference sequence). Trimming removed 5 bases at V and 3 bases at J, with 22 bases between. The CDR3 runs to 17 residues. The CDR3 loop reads CASSTLTPQGHYYGYTF. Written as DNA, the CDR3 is TGTGCCAGCAGTACTCTAACGCCCCAGGGTCACTACTATGGCTACACCTTC.

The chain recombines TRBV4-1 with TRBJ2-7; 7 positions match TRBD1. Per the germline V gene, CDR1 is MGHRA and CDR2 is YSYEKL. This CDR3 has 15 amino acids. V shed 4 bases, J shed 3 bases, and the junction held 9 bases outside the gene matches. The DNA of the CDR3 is TGCGCCAGCAGCCGTTCCGGGACAGACAACTACGAGCAGTACTTC. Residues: CASSRSGTDNYEQYF.

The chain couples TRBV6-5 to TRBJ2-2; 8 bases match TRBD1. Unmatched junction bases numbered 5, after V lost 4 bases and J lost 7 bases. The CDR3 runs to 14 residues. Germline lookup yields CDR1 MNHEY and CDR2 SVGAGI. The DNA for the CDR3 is TGTGCCAGCAGTTCAGCAGGGGGCCTCGGGGAGCTGTTTTTT. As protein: CASSSAGGLGELFF.

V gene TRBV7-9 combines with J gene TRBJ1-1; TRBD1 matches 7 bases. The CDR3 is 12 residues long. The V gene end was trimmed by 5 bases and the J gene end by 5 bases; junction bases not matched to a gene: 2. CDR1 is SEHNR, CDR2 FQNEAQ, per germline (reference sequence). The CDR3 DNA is TGTGCCAGCAGCGTACAGGGGACTGAAGCTTTCTTT. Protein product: CASSVQGTEAFF.

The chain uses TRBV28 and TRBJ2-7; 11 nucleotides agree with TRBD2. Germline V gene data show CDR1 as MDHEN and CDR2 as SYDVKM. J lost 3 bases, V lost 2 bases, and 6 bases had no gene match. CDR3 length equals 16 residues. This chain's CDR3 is CASSLVSSGGLYEQYF. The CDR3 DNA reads TGTGCCAGCAGTTTAGTTTCTAGCGGGGGGCTCTACGAGCAGTACTTC.

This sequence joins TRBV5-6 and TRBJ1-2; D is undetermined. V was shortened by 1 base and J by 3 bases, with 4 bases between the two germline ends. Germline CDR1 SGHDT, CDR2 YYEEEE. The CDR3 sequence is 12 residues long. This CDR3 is CASSLPDYGYTF. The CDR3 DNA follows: TGTGCCAGCAGCTTGCCCGACTATGGCTACACCTTC.

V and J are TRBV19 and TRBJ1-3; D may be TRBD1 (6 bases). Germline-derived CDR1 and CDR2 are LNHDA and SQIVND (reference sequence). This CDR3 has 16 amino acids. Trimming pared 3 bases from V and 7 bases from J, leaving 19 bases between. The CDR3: CASSILGRGERNTIYF. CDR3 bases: TGTGCCAGTAGTATCCTTGGCAGGGGCGAGAGGAACACCATATATTTT.

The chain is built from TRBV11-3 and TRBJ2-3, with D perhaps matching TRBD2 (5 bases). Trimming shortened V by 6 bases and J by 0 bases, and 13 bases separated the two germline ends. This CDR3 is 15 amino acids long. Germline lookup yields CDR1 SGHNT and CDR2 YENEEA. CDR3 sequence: CASRRTDTSTDTQYF. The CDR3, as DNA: TGTGCCAGCAGGCGGACTGATACTAGCACAGATACGCAGTATTTT.

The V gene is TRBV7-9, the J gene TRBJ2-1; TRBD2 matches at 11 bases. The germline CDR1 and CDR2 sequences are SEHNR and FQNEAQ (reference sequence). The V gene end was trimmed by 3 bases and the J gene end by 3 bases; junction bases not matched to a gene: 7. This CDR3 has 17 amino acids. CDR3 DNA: TGTGCCAGCAGCTTGAAGCCGGGACTAGCGGTCTACAATGAGCAGTTCTTC. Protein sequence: CASSLKPGLAVYNEQFF.

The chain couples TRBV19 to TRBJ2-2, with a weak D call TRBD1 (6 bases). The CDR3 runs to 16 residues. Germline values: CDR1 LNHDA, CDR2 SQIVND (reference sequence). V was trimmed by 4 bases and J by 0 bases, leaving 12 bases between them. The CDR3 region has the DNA TGTGCCAGTAGTACATCAGGGGCCCCGAACACCGGGGAGCTGTTTTTT. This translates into CASSTSGAPNTGELFF.

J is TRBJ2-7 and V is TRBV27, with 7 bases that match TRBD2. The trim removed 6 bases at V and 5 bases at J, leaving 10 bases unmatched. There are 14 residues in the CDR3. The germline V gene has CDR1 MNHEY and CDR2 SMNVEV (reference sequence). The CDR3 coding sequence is TGTGCCAGCAGAGAGGCGGGAGCAGGGAACGAGCAGTACTTC. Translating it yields CASREAGAGNEQYF.

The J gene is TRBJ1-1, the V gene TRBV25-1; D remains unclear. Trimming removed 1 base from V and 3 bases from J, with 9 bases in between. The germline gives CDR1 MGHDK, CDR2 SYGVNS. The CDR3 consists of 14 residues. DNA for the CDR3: TGTGCCAGCAGTGAATTGGAACAGTACACTGAAGCTTTCTTT. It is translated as CASSELEQYTEAFF.

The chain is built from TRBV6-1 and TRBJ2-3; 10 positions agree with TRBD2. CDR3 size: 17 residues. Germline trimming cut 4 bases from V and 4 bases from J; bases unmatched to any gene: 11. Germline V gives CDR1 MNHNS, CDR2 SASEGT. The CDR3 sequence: CASSVGASGRGADTQYF. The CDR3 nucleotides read TGTGCCAGCAGTGTTGGGGCTAGCGGGAGAGGGGCAGATACGCAGTATTTT.

The CDR3 protein is CASSPPRQGLDTEAFF. The DNA for the CDR3 is TGTGCCAGCTCACCACCCAGACAGGGCTTGGACACTGAAGCTTTCTTT. The V call is TRBV18, the J call TRBJ1-1; 7 nucleotides match TRBD1. CDR1 and CDR2 (germline): KGHSH, LQKENI. The V and J ends lost 0 bases and 3 bases, in that order; junction bases with no gene match: 7. This CDR3 has 16 residues.

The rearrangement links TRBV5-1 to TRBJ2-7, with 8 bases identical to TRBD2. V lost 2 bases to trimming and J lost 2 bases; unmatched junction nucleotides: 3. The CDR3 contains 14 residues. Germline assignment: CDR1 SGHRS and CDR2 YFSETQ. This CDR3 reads CASSLTSGTYEQYF. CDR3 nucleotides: TGCGCCAGCAGCTTAACTAGCGGAACCTACGAGCAGTACTTC.

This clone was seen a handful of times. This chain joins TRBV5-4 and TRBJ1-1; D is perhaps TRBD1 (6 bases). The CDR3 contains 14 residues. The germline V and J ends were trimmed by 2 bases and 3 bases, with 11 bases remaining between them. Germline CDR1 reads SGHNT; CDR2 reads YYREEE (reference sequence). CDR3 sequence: CASSLQGGYTEAFF. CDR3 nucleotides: TGTGCCAGCAGCTTACAGGGCGGCTACACTGAAGCTTTCTTT.

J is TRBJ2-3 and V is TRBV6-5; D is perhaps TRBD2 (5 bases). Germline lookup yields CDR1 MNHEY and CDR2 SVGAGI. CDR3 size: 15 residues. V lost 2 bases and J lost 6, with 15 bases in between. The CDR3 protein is CASSYAPWESDTQYF. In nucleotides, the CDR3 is TGTGCCAGCAGTTACGCGCCGTGGGAGTCGGATACGCAGTATTTT.

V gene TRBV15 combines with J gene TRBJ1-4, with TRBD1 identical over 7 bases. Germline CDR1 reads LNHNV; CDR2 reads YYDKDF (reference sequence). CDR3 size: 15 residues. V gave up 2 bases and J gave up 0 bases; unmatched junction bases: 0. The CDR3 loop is CATSRTGATNEKLFF. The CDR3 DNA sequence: TGTGCCACCAGCAGAACAGGGGCAACTAATGAAAAACTGTTTTTT.

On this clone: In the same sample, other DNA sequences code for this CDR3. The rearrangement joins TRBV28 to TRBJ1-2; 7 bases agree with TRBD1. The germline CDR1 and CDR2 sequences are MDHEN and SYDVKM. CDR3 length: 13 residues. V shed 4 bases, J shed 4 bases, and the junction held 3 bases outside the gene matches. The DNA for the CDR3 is TGTGCCAGCAGTTCGGGACAGCTCTATGGCTACACCTTC. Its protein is CASSSGQLYGYTF.

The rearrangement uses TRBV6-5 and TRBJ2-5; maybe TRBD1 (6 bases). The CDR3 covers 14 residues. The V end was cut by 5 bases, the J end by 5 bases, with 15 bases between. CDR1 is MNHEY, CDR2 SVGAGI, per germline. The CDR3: CASSPLQGWETQYF. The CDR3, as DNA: TGTGCCAGCAGTCCGCTACAGGGCTGGGAGACCCAGTACTTC.

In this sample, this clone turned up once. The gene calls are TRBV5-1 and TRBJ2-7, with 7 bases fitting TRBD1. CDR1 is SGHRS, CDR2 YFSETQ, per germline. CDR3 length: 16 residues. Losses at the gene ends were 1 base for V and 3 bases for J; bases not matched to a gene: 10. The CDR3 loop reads CASSLLMTGPNYEQYF. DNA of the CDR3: TGCGCCAGCAGCTTGCTAATGACAGGGCCGAACTACGAGCAGTACTTC.

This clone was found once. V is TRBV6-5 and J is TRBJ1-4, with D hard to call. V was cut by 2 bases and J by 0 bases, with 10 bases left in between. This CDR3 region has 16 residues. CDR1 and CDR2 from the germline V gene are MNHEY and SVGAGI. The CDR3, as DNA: TGTGCCAGCAGTTACCTATCCTTTGCAACTAATGAAAAACTGTTTTTT. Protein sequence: CASSYLSFATNEKLFF.

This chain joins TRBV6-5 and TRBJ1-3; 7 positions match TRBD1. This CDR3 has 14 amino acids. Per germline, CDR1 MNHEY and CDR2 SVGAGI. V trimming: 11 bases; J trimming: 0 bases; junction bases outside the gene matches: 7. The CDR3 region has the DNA TGTGCCGTCAGGGACAGCCTCTCTGGAAACACCATATATTTT. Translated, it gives CAVRDSLSGNTIYF.

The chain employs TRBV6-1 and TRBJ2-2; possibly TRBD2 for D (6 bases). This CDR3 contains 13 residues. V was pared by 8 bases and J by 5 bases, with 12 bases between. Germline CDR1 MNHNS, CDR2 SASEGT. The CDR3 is CASLRLETGELFF. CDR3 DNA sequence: TGTGCCAGCCTACGACTAGAAACCGGGGAGCTGTTTTTT.

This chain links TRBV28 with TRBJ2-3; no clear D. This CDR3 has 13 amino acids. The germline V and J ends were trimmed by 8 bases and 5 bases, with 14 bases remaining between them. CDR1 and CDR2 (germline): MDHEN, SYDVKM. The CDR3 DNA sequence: TGTGCCAGCGGTGCCCTATATGTAGATACGCAGTATTTT. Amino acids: CASGALYVDTQYF.

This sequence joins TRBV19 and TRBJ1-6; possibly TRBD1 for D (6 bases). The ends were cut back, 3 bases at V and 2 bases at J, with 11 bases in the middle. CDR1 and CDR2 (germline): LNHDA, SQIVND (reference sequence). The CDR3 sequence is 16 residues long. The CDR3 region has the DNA TGTGCCAGTAGTATGACAGGAATTACCTATAATTCACCCCTCCACTTT. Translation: CASSMTGITYNSPLHF.

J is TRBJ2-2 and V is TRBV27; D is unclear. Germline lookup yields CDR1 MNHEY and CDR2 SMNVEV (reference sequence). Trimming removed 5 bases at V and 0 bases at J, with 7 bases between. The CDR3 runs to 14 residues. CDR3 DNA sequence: TGTGCCAGCAGTCTTATCCCGAACACCGGGGAGCTGTTTTTT. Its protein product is CASSLIPNTGELFF.

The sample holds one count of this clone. The CDR3 sequence: CASSPRTGWSYEQYF. The CDR3 DNA follows: TGTGCCAGCAGCCCTCGGACAGGGTGGTCTTACGAGCAGTACTTC. This chain connects TRBV7-9 to TRBJ2-7; 8 bases map to TRBD1. The germline CDR1 and CDR2 sequences are SEHNR and FQNEAQ (reference sequence). With 5 bases clipped from V and 4 bases from J, the junction kept 10 bases outside the gene matches. This CDR3 is 15 amino acids long.